This TCR beta chain was obtained from a study of T cells in Graves' hyperthyroidism and ophthalmopathy (dated by TCRdb to between 2017 and 2020). Describing the broader study: TCR V-J signatures able to tell the groups apart were searched for in a discovery cohort of 90 to 100 patients, of whom 43 had Graves' ophthalmopathy and roughly 59 had stable Graves' hyperthyroidism. Prospective prediction of ophthalmopathy was tested in an independent validation cohort consisting of roughly 20 hyperthyroidism patients and around 17 patients who later progressed to ophthalmopathy. The roughly 91 discovery patients were randomly split 7:3 into training and test sets. In addition, the study compared T-cell repertoires in thyroid tissue and in blood from roughly six Graves' hyperthyroidism patients. After sampling, hyperthyroidism patients received methimazole starting at 30 mg daily, and ophthalmopathy patients received high-dose intravenous methylprednisolone. The paper reports TCR Vbeta CDR3 sequencing of some 140 peripheral blood samples: around 41 ophthalmopathy, under 80 hyperthyroidism and around 17 progressor patients. Overall results and qualifications from the work: In validation, the model predicted progression to ophthalmopathy with 65% to 71% sensitivity and roughly 75% specificity, a median of 6.5 months before onset. Most expanded thyroid clonotypes (frequency above 0.001) were also found in blood, which suggests that blood repertoires may mirror thyroid immune responses. A 13 V-J signature model separated ophthalmopathy from stable hyperthyroidism, with 87.88% sensitivity and roughly 84% specificity in cross-validation and 80%/75% in testing. No statistical method was used to fix the sample size in advance, and group allocation was not hidden from the investigators.

Including the terminal cysteine and phenylalanine, the CDR3 comprises 14 residues. Only CDR3 DNA is held: 42 bases, read in frame from base 1. Trimmed from V: 5 bases; trimmed from J: 2 bases; junction bases lacking a gene match: 5. Taken from the germline V gene (reference sequence), the CDR1 and CDR2 loops are DFQATT and SNEGSKA. This clonotype came up many times. Its antigen is not yet known. No base quality values were provided; no much bigger clone lies one nucleotide off. Stable Graves' hyperthyroidism was defined as the absence of progression to ophthalmopathy over 18 months of follow-up. Hyperthyroidism patients were newly diagnosed, with disease duration under 2 months, and aged 18 to 65 years. Exclusion was applied to patients with uncontrolled infections, other autoimmune diseases, pregnancy or lactation. Diagnoses were based on clinical symptoms, serum thyroxine and TRAb, thyroid ultrasound and orbital computed tomography. Trizol reagent was used to extract total RNA, and RNA quality was then checked on an Agilent 2100 Bioanalyzer.

The TCR beta CDR3 regions were amplified from RNA transcripts. For the first round of RT-PCR on the TCR CDR3, the HTBI primer set was used together with the Qiagen OneStep RT-PCR kit. Libraries were constructed in a second round of multiplex PCR, after which size selection and purification were carried out. Sequencing of the libraries was done on an Illumina HiSeq2000 using paired-end 100 bp reads. In the paper's pipeline: SOAPnuke was used to process the raw data, throwing out any read that contained adapters or uncalled bases, had a mean Phred below 15, or lacked an exact constant-primer or identifier match. COPE v1.2.5 was used to merge high-quality paired reads, and clonotypes were defined as unique nucleotide sequences. MiTCR v1.1 was used to align the clonotypes against IMGT TRBV, TRBD and TRBJ reference segments. Only V-J combinations with frequency above 0.0001, covering about 99% of repertoires, were analysed. A TCS score was defined as the ratio of F50 (clonal expansion) to E x V (chaos), with BLOSUM62-based TCRdist applied between CDR3 peptides within each V-J. Welch's t-statistics and random forest reduced 514 V-J features to fewer than 15, which were used in a naive Bayes classifier (R e1071). Thyroid-blood repertoire similarity was quantified with the Morisita-Horn index. The public reads were reprocessed in TCRdb via fastp at Q25 and MiXCR, keeping in-frame beta chains. One record per CDR3 amino acid sequence lists the most common genes and DNA. TCRdb assigned the V and J calls; the authors' analysis was not used. This sample lists fewer than 750,000 distinct CDR3 sequences; 35% to 55% were detected once. Approximately 7.5% of the sample lies in the top ten.

The receptor comes from a woman under 30 with Graves' hyperthyroidism. The V and J segments used are TRBV20-1 and TRBJ2-2, with 7 bases in between that match TRBD2. The sample taken for sequencing was peripheral blood or thyroid tissue (not recorded which). In nucleotides, the sequence is TGCAGTGCTCGATTAGCGGGTAACACCGGGGAGCTGTTTTTT. It encodes CSARLAGNTGELFF.